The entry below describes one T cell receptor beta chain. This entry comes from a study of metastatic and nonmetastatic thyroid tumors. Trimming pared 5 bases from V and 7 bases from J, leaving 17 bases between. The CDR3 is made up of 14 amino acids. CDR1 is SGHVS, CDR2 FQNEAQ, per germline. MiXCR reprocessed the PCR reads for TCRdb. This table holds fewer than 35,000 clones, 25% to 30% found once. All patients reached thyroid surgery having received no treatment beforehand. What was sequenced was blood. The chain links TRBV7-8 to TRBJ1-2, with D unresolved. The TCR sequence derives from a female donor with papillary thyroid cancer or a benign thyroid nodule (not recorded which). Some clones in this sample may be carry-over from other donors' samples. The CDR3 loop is CASSGLDTRGGYTF. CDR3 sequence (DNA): TGTGCCAGCAGCGGGCTAGACACTCGTGGTGGCTACACCTTC.